The subject of this entry is one T cell receptor beta chain. Its matching antigen is unknown. Primers: 60 Vbeta forward and 13 Jbeta reverse. Profiling relied on immunoSEQ multiplex PCR, and the TCRdb table lists in-frame clones only, not all of them. The sample contains approximately 190,000 clones, about four fifths of which appear only once. Unmatched junction bases numbered 3, after V lost 3 bases and J lost 1 base. Germline loops: CDR1 LNHDA, CDR2 SQIVND (reference sequence). The CDR3 spans 15 residues. The source of the sample is a study of cytomegalovirus exposure and HLA in healthy donors. Notes on the study in general: Researchers reported in a later analysis that a missense DCLRE1C variant was tied to TCR beta V- and J-gene trimming. A later analysis, which compared TCR beta chains of equal frequency, found the HLA-associated ones more clonally expanded. When the data were analyzed later, several of the most significant clusters appeared to be linked to common viral pathogens.

The rearrangement joins TRBV19 to TRBJ1-1, with 9 bases identical to TRBD1. The sequencing input was PBMCs. The receptor was isolated from a man in his forties in good health and CMV-seropositive. Written as DNA, the CDR3 is TGTGCCAGTAGTATTGGGACAGGGAGGAACACTGAAGCTTTCTTT. Translated, it gives CASSIGTGRNTEAFF.